The T cell receptor (beta chain) under discussion was sequenced for a study of blood T cell repertoires in COVID-19. As for the study in general: Specimens from acute and convalescent COVID-19 originated in the United States, Italy and Spain. Sources were T cells, B-cell-depleted T cells, or PBMCs; the material itself was cDNA or gDNA.

Original methodology: Amplification of reference gene primers provided the estimated nucleated cell counts. Only in-frame clones appear in the TCRdb table, and some are missing; sequencing was by immunoSEQ multiplex PCR. V, J and clone size reflect that table, while D and trimming were determined from the DNA. The data hold fewer than 85,000 clones, with 87% observed a single time. Losses at the gene ends were 9 bases for V and 5 bases for J; bases not matched to a gene: 12. Germline V gene sequence: CDR1 LNHDA, CDR2 SQIVND (reference sequence). The CDR3 totals 14 residues. This TCR came from a middle-aged man with active COVID-19. The V call is TRBV19, the J call TRBJ1-2, with 7 bases matching TRBD1. The specimen sequenced was peripheral blood. CDR3 region: CASLDRDGLYGYTF. The DNA for the CDR3 is TGTGCCAGCCTTGACAGGGACGGACTATATGGCTACACCTTC.